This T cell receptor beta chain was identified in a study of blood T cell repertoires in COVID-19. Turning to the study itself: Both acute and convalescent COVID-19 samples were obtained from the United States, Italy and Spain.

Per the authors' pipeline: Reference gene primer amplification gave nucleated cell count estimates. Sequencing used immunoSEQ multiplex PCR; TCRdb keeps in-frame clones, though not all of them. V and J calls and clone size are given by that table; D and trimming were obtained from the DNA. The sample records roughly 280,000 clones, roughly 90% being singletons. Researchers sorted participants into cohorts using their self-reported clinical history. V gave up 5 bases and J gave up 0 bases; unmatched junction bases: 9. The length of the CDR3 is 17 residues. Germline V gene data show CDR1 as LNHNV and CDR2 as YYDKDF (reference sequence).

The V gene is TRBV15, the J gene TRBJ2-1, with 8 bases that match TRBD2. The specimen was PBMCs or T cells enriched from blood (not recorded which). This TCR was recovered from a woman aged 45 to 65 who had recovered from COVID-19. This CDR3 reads CATSGLGAGGSYNEQFF. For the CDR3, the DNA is TGTGCCACCAGCGGTCTCGGGGCGGGAGGCTCCTACAATGAGCAGTTCTTC.